Reported below is one T cell receptor (beta chain). Antigen: not known. This sample is part of a study of blood T cells in healthy people across ages. Findings and limits, study-wide: Among long-lived donors, naive CD4+ cells were more numerous and diversity higher than in aged donors. Changes in expanded clonotypes were possibly confounded, as the CMV status of donors was unknown.

A second PCR of 7 to 11 cycles used a sample-barcoded 5' primer and a J-beta primer mix. Unique molecular identifiers of 12 random nucleotides labeled each cDNA. One entry per CDR3 protein results from TCRdb running MiXCR on the 5' RACE reads. The sample lists roughly 1.5 million distinct CDR3 sequences; approximately 42% were seen once. CDR1 is DFQATT and CDR2 is SNEGSKA in the germline V gene (reference sequence). There are 13 residues in the CDR3. The germline V and J ends were trimmed by 3 bases and 3 bases, with 9 bases remaining between them. Specimen: blood. The receptor comes from a woman aged 18-29 years in good health. The chain is built from TRBV20-1 and TRBJ2-1, with D perhaps matching TRBD2 (5 bases). This chain's CDR3 is CSASDGNYNEQFF. CDR3 in DNA: TGCAGTGCTAGTGACGGGAACTACAATGAGCAGTTCTTC.